These 6 T cell receptor beta chains came from one sample sequenced in a study of response to subunit inactivated influenza vaccine. TCRdb ran MiXCR on the RT-PCR reads and lists one entry per CDR3 protein. The data show a few hundred thousand distinct CDR3 sequences, with roughly 22% seen just once and under 13% held by the top ten. Material: PBMCs from blood, obtained about 20 months after vaccination. The receptors were sampled from a man between 45 and 75 years old who received an inactivated influenza vaccine.

The gene calls are TRBV6-5 and TRBJ1-1; D remains ambiguous. The germline V gene encodes CDR1 MNHEY and CDR2 SVGAGI. The length of the CDR3 is 16 residues. Between the trimmed V and J ends, which lost 2 bases and 1 base, there was a span of 14 bases. CDR3 coding DNA: TGTGCCAGCAGTTACCCTCGCGCCGGAGCGAACACTGAAGCTTTCTTT. Translating gives CASSYPRAGANTEAFF.

This sequence joins TRBV9 and TRBJ1-4; 9 bases map to TRBD1. Germline V gives CDR1 SGDLS, CDR2 YYNGEE. This CDR3 is 15 amino acids long. The V gene end was trimmed by 2 bases and the J gene end by 8 bases; junction bases not matched to a gene: 7. CDR3 residues: CASSVPGQGYEKLFF. For the CDR3, the DNA is TGTGCCAGCAGCGTCCCGGGACAGGGATACGAAAAACTGTTTTTT.

This clonotype was observed a few times. This chain joins TRBV11-2 and TRBJ1-2, with a tentative D call TRBD1 (6 bases). Per the germline V gene, CDR1 is SGHAT and CDR2 is FQNNGV. This CDR3 region has 16 residues. Trimming took off 5 bases at V and 5 bases at J, with 21 bases between the two ends. As DNA, the CDR3 is TGTGCCAGCAGCCCTTGGAGGGGGGCCTTCGGGTATGGCTACACCTTC. It codes for CASSPWRGAFGYGYTF.

This clonotype occurred many times. The chain recombines TRBV6-2 or TRBV6-3 with TRBJ1-1; no clear D. The CDR3 length is 17 residues. CDR1 MNHEY and CDR2 SVGEGT come from the germline V gene. Trimming removed 6 bases at V and 7 bases at J, with 27 bases between. CDR3 sequence (DNA): TGTGCCAGCAGCCCCCTCGAGCTGCGACGGGCGGTGGGTGAAGCTTTCTTT. This codes for CASSPLELRRAVGEAFF.

Written as DNA, the CDR3 is TGTGCCAGCACGAACTCTTGGGGCACTGAAGCTTTCTTT. Protein product: CASTNSWGTEAFF. The chain has TRBV28 and TRBJ1-1, with no clear D. CDR3 size: 13 residues. Germline V gene lookup returns CDR1 MDHEN and CDR2 SYDVKM. V lost 7 bases, J lost 4 bases, and 13 bases lay in between.

Concerning this clonotype: This is likely a read error, given that the CDR3 carries no conserved phenylalanine or tryptophan at its end. The limits of the CDR3 on the DNA are not certain, so only TCRdb's listed CDR3 is given. The chain carries TRBV10-3 and TRBJ2-7; the DNA was not compared with TRBD1, the D call given in the table. Germline V gene sequence: CDR1 ENHRY, CDR2 SYGVKD. The length of the CDR3 is 15 amino acids, counting both ends. The CDR3 loop is CAISESPGQFYEKYL.